A selection of T cell receptor beta chains follows, all from one sample in a study of blood T cell repertoires in COVID-19. The table came from immunoSEQ multiplex PCR; TCRdb's copy has only in-frame clones and leaves some out. This sample yields about 140,000 clones, of which 85% to 90% are seen a single time; around 8.2% belongs to the top ten. Sample: peripheral blood. The receptors derive from a woman in her fifties or sixties with acute or convalescent COVID-19. The conserved cysteine and the conserved F or W are not part of the CDR3 here. A D gene is named only where the DNA matches it firmly.

D	V	J	CDR3
-	TRBV3-1/TRBV3-2	TRBJ1-6	ASSQVGGAAPLH
TRBD2	TRBV5-6	TRBJ2-7	ASSSPGGAYEQY
TRBD1	TRBV15	TRBJ1-5	ASAGTGISNQPQH
TRBD1	TRBV25-1	TRBJ1-2	ASSAPRDRGYGYT
-	TRBV5-4	TRBJ1-5	ASSTGDQPQH
-	TRBV5-8	TRBJ1-4	ASSQKTVGEKLF
-	TRBV30	TRBJ1-3	AWSLGVGNTIY
-	TRBV6-5	TRBJ1-1	ASTTGRANTEAF
TRBD2	TRBV18	TRBJ2-3	ASSPSGDTDTQY
-	TRBV21-1	TRBJ2-4	ASSKAQMVKNIQY
-	TRBV2	TRBJ1-6	ASSEARETGSLH
TRBD1	TRBV28	TRBJ1-4	ASSRRQGTEKLF
TRBD2	TRBV7-3	TRBJ2-3	ASSTLGRGGLGTDTQY
TRBD1	TRBV5-5	TRBJ2-3	ASSPYGTGNTDTQY
-	TRBV5-1	TRBJ1-1	ASSPGTPFLGEAF
-	TRBV19	TRBJ1-6	ATSLESSYNSPLH
-	TRBV7-2	TRBJ2-7	ASSFREPGPLTSYEQY
TRBD2	TRBV2	TRBJ2-5	ASSFPGGEGETQY
TRBD1	TRBV5-4	TRBJ2-3	ASSSTGRTDTQY
-	TRBV18	TRBJ1-1	ASSPSLRDTEAF
TRBD2	TRBV14	TRBJ2-3	ASSQAGGYRTDTQY
-	TRBV19	TRBJ2-1	ASSSMAVDNEQF
TRBD1	TRBV2	TRBJ1-1	ASSKTGVGTEAF
-	TRBV12-3/TRBV12-4	TRBJ1-1	ASSFNQGSEAF
-	TRBV5-6	TRBJ1-2	ASSLEIGGYGYT
TRBD1	TRBV11-2	TRBJ1-4	ASTGTGILEKLF
-	TRBV9	TRBJ2-5	ASSPHGQETQY
-	TRBV6-4	TRBJ1-6	ASSAGVYNSPLH
-	TRBV19	TRBJ2-7	ASSIQGNNEQY
-	TRBV4-3	TRBJ1-6	ASSQWSTGLTPLH
-	TRBV7-9	TRBJ2-1	ASSLGGAGQQF
-	TRBV19	TRBJ1-3	ASRPDRQVRNTIY
-	TRBV4-1	TRBJ2-5	ASSQDRAGANTRETQY
-	TRBV30	TRBJ1-6	AWTGNTYNSPLH
-	TRBV7-9	TRBJ2-7	ASSLSGPYEQY
TRBD1	TRBV4-1	TRBJ2-5	ASSHFDRGMQETQY
TRBD1	TRBV5-1	TRBJ2-4	ASSTTGTGLNIQY
-	TRBV28	TRBJ1-5	ASSLAGVPAQSQH
TRBD1	TRBV6-2/TRBV6-3	TRBJ1-1	ASSSIIRVRGPAEAF
TRBD1	TRBV19	TRBJ1-6	ASTGPGQGGMNSPLH